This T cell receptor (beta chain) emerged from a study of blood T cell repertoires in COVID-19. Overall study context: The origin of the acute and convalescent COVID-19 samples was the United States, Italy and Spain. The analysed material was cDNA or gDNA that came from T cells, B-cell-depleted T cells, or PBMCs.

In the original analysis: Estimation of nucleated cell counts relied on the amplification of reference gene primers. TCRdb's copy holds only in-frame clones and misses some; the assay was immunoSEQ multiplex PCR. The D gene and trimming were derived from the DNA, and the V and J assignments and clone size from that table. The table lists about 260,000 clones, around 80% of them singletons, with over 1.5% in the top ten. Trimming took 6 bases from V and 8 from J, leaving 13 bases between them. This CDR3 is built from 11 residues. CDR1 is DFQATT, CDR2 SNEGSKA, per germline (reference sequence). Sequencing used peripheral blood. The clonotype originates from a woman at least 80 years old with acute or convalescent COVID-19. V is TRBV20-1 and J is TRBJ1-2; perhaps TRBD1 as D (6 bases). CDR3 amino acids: CSAEQGLGYTF. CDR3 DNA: TGCAGTGCAGAACAGGGTTTGGGCTACACCTTC.